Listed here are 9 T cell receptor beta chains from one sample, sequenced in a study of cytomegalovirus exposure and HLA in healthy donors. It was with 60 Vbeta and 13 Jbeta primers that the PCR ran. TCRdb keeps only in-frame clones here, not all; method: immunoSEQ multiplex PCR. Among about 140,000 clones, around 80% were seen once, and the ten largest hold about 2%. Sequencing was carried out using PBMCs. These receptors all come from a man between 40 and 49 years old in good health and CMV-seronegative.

The CDR3 spells CASSHPLGGLGETQYF. As DNA, the CDR3 is TGTGCCAGCAGCCATCCCCTAGGGGGCCTGGGAGAGACCCAGTACTTC. J is TRBJ2-5 and V is TRBV14; TRBD1 aligns across 7 bases. This CDR3 has 16 residues. The germline V gene encodes CDR1 SGHDN and CDR2 FVKESK. Trimming took 3 bases from V and 4 from J; bases not matched to a gene: 11.

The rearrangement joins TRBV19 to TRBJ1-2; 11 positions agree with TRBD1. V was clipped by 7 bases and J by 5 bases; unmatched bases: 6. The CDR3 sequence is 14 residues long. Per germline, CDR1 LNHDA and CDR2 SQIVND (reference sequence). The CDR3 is CASTPGTGGYGYTF. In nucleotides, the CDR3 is TGTGCCAGTACTCCAGGGACAGGGGGTTATGGCTACACCTTC. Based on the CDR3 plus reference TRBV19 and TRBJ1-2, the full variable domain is DGGITQSPKYLFRKEGQNVTLSCEQNLNHDAMYWYRQDPGQGLRLIYYSQIVNDFQKGDIAEGYSVSREKKESFPLTVTSAQKNPTAFYLCASTPGTGGYGYTFGSGTRLTVV.

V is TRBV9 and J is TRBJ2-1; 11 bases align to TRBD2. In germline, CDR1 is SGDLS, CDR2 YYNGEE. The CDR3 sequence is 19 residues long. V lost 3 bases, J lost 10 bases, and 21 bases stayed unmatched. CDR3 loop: CASSAKKIAGGYPLPEQFF. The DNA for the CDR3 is TGTGCCAGCAGCGCAAAGAAGATAGCGGGGGGGTACCCACTGCCGGAGCAGTTCTTC.

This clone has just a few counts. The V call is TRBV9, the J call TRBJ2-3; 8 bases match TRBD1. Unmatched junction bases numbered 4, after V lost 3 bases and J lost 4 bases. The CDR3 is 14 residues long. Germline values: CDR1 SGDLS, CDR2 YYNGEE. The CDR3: CASSEDRDADTQYF. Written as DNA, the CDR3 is TGTGCCAGCAGCGAGGACAGGGACGCAGATACGCAGTATTTT.

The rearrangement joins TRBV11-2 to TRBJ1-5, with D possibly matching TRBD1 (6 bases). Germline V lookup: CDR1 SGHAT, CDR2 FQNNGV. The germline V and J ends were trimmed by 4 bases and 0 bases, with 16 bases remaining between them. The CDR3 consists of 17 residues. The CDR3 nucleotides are TGTGCCAGCAGCTGGGGAAACGACAGGACTAGCAATCAGCCCCAGCATTTT. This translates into CASSWGNDRTSNQPQHF.

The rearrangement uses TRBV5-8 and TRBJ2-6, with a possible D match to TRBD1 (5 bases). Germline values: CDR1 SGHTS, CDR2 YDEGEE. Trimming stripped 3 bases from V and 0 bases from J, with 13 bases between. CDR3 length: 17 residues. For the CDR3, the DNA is TGTGCCAGCAGCTCCAGGGTCCACTACTCTGGGGCCAACGTCCTGACTTTC. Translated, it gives CASSSRVHYSGANVLTF.

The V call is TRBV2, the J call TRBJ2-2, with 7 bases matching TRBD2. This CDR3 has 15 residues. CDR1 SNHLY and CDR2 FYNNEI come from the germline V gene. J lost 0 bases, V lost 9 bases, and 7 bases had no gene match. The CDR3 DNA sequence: TGTGCCAGACCGGGACTAACATCGAACACCGGGGAGCTGTTTTTT. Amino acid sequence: CARPGLTSNTGELFF.

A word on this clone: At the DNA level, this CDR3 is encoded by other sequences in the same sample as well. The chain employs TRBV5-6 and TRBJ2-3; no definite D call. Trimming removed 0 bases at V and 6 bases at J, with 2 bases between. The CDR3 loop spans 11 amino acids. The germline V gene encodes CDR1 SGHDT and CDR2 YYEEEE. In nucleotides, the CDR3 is TGTGCCAGCAGCTTGGCTGATACGCAGTATTTT. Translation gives CASSLADTQYF.

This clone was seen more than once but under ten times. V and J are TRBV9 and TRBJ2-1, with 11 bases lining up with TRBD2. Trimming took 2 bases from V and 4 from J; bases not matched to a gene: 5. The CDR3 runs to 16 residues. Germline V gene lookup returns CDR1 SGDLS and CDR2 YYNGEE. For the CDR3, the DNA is TGTGCCAGCAGCGTTGTCCCTAGCGGGGGGTACAATGAGCAGTTCTTC. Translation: CASSVVPSGGYNEQFF.